Detailed here is one T cell receptor beta chain. V lost 10 bases and J 5 bases, leaving 14 bases between the germline ends. The germline V gene has CDR1 MNHEY and CDR2 SMNVEV (reference sequence). The length of the CDR3 is 13 residues. This entry belongs to a study of blood T cell repertoires in COVID-19. For the study at large: Whether acute or convalescent, the COVID-19 samples came from the United States, Italy and Spain. The cDNA or gDNA used as material had been derived from T cells, B-cell-depleted T cells, or PBMCs.

Sequencing was performed with immunoSEQ multiplex PCR; in TCRdb, only in-frame clones are kept and a portion is missing. This table holds hundreds of thousands of clones, around nine tenths found once. The sample was peripheral blood. The rearrangement joins TRBV27 to TRBJ1-4; D unresolved. This TCR came from a woman aged 45-59 years with active or convalescent COVID-19. The CDR3 here is CATSRGQNEKLFF. The DNA for the CDR3 is TGTGCCACCTCCCGAGGGCAAAATGAAAAACTGTTTTTT.